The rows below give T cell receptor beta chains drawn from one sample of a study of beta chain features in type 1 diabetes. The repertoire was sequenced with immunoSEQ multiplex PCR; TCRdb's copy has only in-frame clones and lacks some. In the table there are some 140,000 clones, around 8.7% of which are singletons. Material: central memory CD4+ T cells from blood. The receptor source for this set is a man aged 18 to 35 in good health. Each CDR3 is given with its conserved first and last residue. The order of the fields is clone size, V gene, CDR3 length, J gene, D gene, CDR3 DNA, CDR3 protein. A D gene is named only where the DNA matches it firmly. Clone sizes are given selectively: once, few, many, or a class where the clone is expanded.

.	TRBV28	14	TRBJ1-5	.	TGTGCCAGCAACTGGGGCGGGGGCAATCAGCCCCAGCATTTT	CASNWGGGNQPQHF
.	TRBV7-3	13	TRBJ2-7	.	TGTGCCAGCAGCTTATGGCCAGGCCGCGAGCAGTACTTC	CASSLWPGREQYF
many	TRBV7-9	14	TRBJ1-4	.	TGTGCCAGCAGCCAGGACAGCCTTAATGAAAAACTGTTTTTT	CASSQDSLNEKLFF
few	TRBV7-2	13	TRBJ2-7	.	TGTGCCAGCAGCTCTATTGAGAGCAGCGGAGCGCACTTC	CASSSIESSGAHF
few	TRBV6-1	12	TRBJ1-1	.	TGTGCCAGCAGTGAAGCGGGGGGAGCAGCTTTCTTT	CASSEAGGAAFF
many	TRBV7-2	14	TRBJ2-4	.	TGTGCCAGCAGCCCGGGACTAGCCAAAAACATTCAGTACTTC	CASSPGLAKNIQYF
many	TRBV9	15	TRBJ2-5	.	TGTGCCAGCAGCGCCCAGGGGCGCAGGGTTGAGACCCAGTACTTC	CASSAQGRRVETQYF
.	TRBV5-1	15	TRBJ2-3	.	TGCGCCAGCAGCTTGGAGGAGCCTAGCACAGATACGCAGTATTTT	CASSLEEPSTDTQYF
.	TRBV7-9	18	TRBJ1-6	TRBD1	TGTGCCAGCAGCCCGGACAGGGATTGGGGGTCCTATAATTCACCCCTCCACTTT	CASSPDRDWGSYNSPLHF
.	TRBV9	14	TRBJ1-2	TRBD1	TGTGCCAGCAGAGGACAGGCCGGGCACTATGGCTACACCTTC	CASRGQAGHYGYTF